The 23 T cell receptor beta chains below all came from one sample that was sequenced in a study of blood T cell repertoires in COVID-19. The data were produced by immunoSEQ multiplex PCR, yet TCRdb's version contains in-frame clones alone and is incomplete. In the table there are about 250,000 clones, approximately 84% of which are singletons. Sequenced material: PBMCs or T cells enriched from blood (not recorded which). The receptor set was obtained from a young man who had recovered from COVID-19.

The chain uses TRBV5-1 and TRBJ2-1, with a weak D call TRBD2 (5 bases). V lost 4 bases and J lost 10, with 18 bases in between. The germline CDR1 and CDR2 sequences are SGHRS and YFSETQ. This CDR3 has 14 amino acids. The CDR3 loop reads CASSEITDSSEQFF. The CDR3 DNA sequence: TGCGCCAGCAGCGAAATCACGGACTCTTCCGAGCAGTTCTTC.

The genes are TRBV6-1 and TRBJ1-2; D uncertain. This CDR3 is 15 amino acids long. Germline V lookup: CDR1 MNHNS, CDR2 SASEGT. The V and J ends lost 1 base and 5 bases respectively, with 14 bases between them. This chain's CDR3 is CASSEGATLSYGYTF. CDR3 bases: TGTGCCAGCAGTGAAGGGGCAACCCTCTCTTATGGCTACACCTTC.

The sample holds a few counts of this clone. V is TRBV18 and J is TRBJ1-6; 8 bases line up with TRBD1. Trimming took 5 bases from V and 9 from J; bases not matched to a gene: 6. The CDR3 has 14 amino acids. Germline CDR1 and CDR2: KGHSH and LQKENI. In DNA, the CDR3 is TGTGCCAGCTCATTGGACAGGGCCGGTTCACCCCTCCACTTT. Protein product: CASSLDRAGSPLHF.

The chain recombines TRBV2 with TRBJ2-6; TRBD1 aligns across 9 bases. The CDR3 is made up of 18 amino acids. Germline CDR1 and CDR2: SNHLY and FYNNEI. Trimming took 8 bases from V and 3 from J; bases not matched to a gene: 14. CDR3 sequence: CASGRGQGSPGGANVLTF. The DNA for the CDR3 is TGTGCCAGCGGTCGGGGACAGGGTAGCCCGGGTGGGGCCAACGTCCTGACTTTC.

The rearrangement joins TRBV27 to TRBJ2-1; D not resolved. Germline-derived CDR1 and CDR2 are MNHEY and SMNVEV (reference sequence). The length of the CDR3 is 13 residues. Trimming cost V 1 base and J 4 bases, with 5 bases left between them. CDR3 region: CASSLWRYNEQFF. CDR3 nucleotides: TGTGCCAGCAGTTTATGGAGATACAATGAGCAGTTCTTC.

This clone was recorded only once. This chain uses TRBV18 with TRBJ1-1; maybe TRBD1 (6 bases). Germline CDR1 KGHSH, CDR2 LQKENI. Trimming pared 6 bases from V and 0 bases from J, leaving 14 bases between. The CDR3 is made up of 15 amino acids. CDR3 protein: CASSPGATMNTEAFF. DNA of the CDR3: TGTGCCAGCTCTCCAGGGGCCACCATGAACACTGAAGCTTTCTTT.

The chain carries TRBV5-6 and TRBJ2-3; D perhaps matches TRBD1 (6 bases). The germline gives CDR1 SGHDT, CDR2 YYEEEE. Between the trimmed V and J ends, which lost 1 base and 5 bases, there was a span of 8 bases. CDR3 size: 13 residues. This CDR3 is CASSLKGVDTQYF. CDR3 in DNA: TGTGCCAGCAGCTTGAAGGGGGTAGATACGCAGTATTTT.

Only one count was recorded for this clone. CDR3 loop: CASSLDQTYEQYF. The CDR3 nucleotides read TGTGCCAGCAGCTTGGATCAGACTTACGAGCAGTACTTC. V gene TRBV5-6 combines with J gene TRBJ2-7, with D hard to call. Between the trimmed V and J ends, which lost 0 bases and 4 bases, there was a span of 8 bases. The CDR3 totals 13 residues. CDR1 is SGHDT, CDR2 YYEEEE, per germline.

For this clone: The identical CDR3 is also encoded by other nucleotide sequences in the sample. This rearrangement joins TRBV18 to TRBJ2-5, with unresolved D. The CDR3 totals 13 residues. In germline, CDR1 is KGHSH, CDR2 LQKENI. V gave up 2 bases and J gave up 2 bases, with 6 bases separating them. Written as DNA, the CDR3 is TGTGCCAGCTCACCAGGGCAGCAAGAGACCCAGTACTTC. It yields the protein CASSPGQQETQYF.

J is TRBJ1-6 and V is TRBV11-3, with D possibly TRBD1 on 5 matching bases. This CDR3 region has 14 residues. V was trimmed by 0 bases and J by 5 bases, leaving 5 bases between them. Germline values: CDR1 SGHNT, CDR2 YENEEA. As DNA, the CDR3 is TGTGCCAGCAGCTTAGAGGGGCATAATTCACCCCTCCACTTT. Protein: CASSLEGHNSPLHF.

V is TRBV7-8 and J is TRBJ2-2; D perhaps matches TRBD2 (6 bases). Germline CDR1 and CDR2: SGHVS and FQNEAQ. The CDR3 consists of 15 residues. V was cut by 5 bases and J by 3 bases, with 13 bases left in between. This chain's CDR3 is CASSEDWEDTGELFF. For the CDR3, the DNA is TGTGCCAGCAGCGAGGACTGGGAGGACACCGGGGAGCTGTTTTTT.

This clone was seen just once. The chain uses TRBV6-5 and TRBJ2-4; D may be TRBD2 (6 bases). Trimming cost V 8 bases and J 1 base, with 15 bases left between them. The CDR3 runs 15 residues. Germline V gene sequence: CDR1 MNHEY, CDR2 SVGAGI. The CDR3 here is CASHGGPLAKNIQYF. The CDR3 nucleotides read TGTGCCAGCCACGGGGGACCGCTGGCCAAAAACATTCAGTACTTC.

V usage is TRBV11-2 and J usage is TRBJ2-7; D might be TRBD1 (6 bases). The V and J ends lost 5 bases and 1 base respectively, with 15 bases between them. Germline V gene lookup returns CDR1 SGHAT and CDR2 FQNNGV. This CDR3 contains 15 residues. CDR3 DNA sequence: TGTGCCAGCAGCCCTTGGGGGACACAATCCTACGAGCAGTACTTC. Protein: CASSPWGTQSYEQYF.

The chain has TRBV12-3 or TRBV12-4 and TRBJ2-7; D is unresolved. This CDR3 comprises 11 residues. Trimming removed 5 bases at V and 4 bases at J, with 6 bases between. The CDR3 DNA follows: TGTGCCAGCAGTATCGGGTACGAGCAGTACTTC. Its translation: CASSIGYEQYF.

V and J are TRBV5-1 and TRBJ2-1, with D tentatively TRBD1 (6 bases). The CDR3 consists of 15 residues. The V and J ends lost 5 bases and 2 bases respectively, with 14 bases between them. The germline V gene has CDR1 SGHRS and CDR2 YFSETQ. The CDR3 sequence: CASRSVGATYNEQFF. The CDR3 DNA follows: TGCGCCAGCAGATCCGTGGGGGCCACCTACAATGAGCAGTTCTTC.

This sequence joins TRBV28 and TRBJ1-6; D gene ambiguous. Trimming removed 6 bases at V and 0 bases at J, with 12 bases between. The CDR3 length is 16 residues. Germline CDR1 and CDR2: MDHEN and SYDVKM. The CDR3 nucleotides are TGTGCCAGCAGCCCGCATGGGAGCTCCTATAATTCACCCCTCCACTTT. Encoded protein: CASSPHGSSYNSPLHF. The variable domain in full, with the rest retrieved from reference TRBV28 and TRBJ1-6, is DVKVTQSSRYLVKRTGEKVFLECVQDMDHENMFWYRQDPGLGLRLIYFSYDVKMKEKGDIPEGYSVSREKKERFSLILESASTNQTSMYLCASSPHGSSYNSPLHFGNGTRLTVT.

The chain is built from TRBV18 and TRBJ1-4; TRBD1 matches at 10 bases. After removal of 4 bases from V and 6 bases from J, the junction contained 5 bases not matched to a gene. The length of the CDR3 is 15 residues. From germline, CDR1 is KGHSH and CDR2 LQKENI. CDR3 in amino acids: CASSLSGTGDEKLFF. As DNA, the CDR3 is TGTGCCAGCTCACTCTCCGGGACAGGGGATGAAAAACTGTTTTTT.

The chain carries TRBV5-1 and TRBJ1-1; D possibly corresponds to TRBD1 (6 bases). Trimming pared 4 bases from V and 1 base from J, leaving 14 bases between. Germline CDR1 reads SGHRS; CDR2 reads YFSETQ. This CDR3 comprises 15 residues. For the CDR3, the DNA is TGCGCCAGCAGCGCTATGGGGGGGCCGAACACTGAAGCTTTCTTT. This sequence encodes CASSAMGGPNTEAFF.

The gene calls are TRBV19 and TRBJ2-7; 11 bases match TRBD1. J lost 1 base, V lost 9 bases, and 8 bases had no gene match. Per germline, CDR1 LNHDA and CDR2 SQIVND (reference sequence). The CDR3 loop spans 15 amino acids. The CDR3 nucleotides are TGTGCCAGCCAAAGCGGACAGGGGGCATCCTACGAGCAGTACTTC. Translated, it gives CASQSGQGASYEQYF.

The chain recombines TRBV5-1 with TRBJ1-1, with 8 bases fitting TRBD1. There are 18 residues in the CDR3. The V gene end was trimmed by 1 base and the J gene end by 1 base; junction bases not matched to a gene: 12. Germline CDR1 SGHRS, CDR2 YFSETQ. The CDR3 spells CASSLYPPGTGQNTEAFF. The CDR3 DNA follows: TGCGCCAGCAGCTTGTATCCTCCGGGGACAGGACAGAACACTGAAGCTTTCTTT.

The J gene is TRBJ1-5, the V gene TRBV5-6, with 7 bases that match TRBD1. Trimming cost V 3 bases and J 2 bases; bases outside gene matches: 8. CDR3 length equals 16 residues. Germline loops: CDR1 SGHDT, CDR2 YYEEEE. The chain's CDR3 is CASSSYRGGGNQPQHF. CDR3 DNA sequence: TGTGCCAGCAGCTCCTACAGGGGCGGGGGCAATCAGCCCCAGCATTTT.

The rearrangement links TRBV5-1 to TRBJ1-1; possibly TRBD1 for D (5 bases). CDR1 SGHRS and CDR2 YFSETQ come from the germline V gene. This CDR3 region has 14 residues. V was cut by 4 bases and J by 0 bases, with 10 bases left in between. The CDR3 DNA follows: TGCGCCAGCAGCGGGGGACTGATGAACACTGAAGCTTTCTTT. Translating it yields CASSGGLMNTEAFF.

The rearrangement links TRBV21-1 to TRBJ2-4; the table's D call TRBD2 went unverified against the DNA. TRBV21-1 is listed as a pseudogene. The CDR3 covers 16 residues. CDR3 nucleotides: TGTGCCAGCAGCAAACTAGGCGGAGTAGCCAAAAACATTCAGTACTTC. This codes for CASSKLGGVAKNIQYF.